Shown below are 20 T cell receptor beta chains from a single sample sequenced in a study of T cells in Graves' hyperthyroidism and ophthalmopathy. The TCR beta CDR3 regions underwent amplification using RNA transcripts as the source. When the TCR CDR3 underwent first-round RT-PCR, the HTBI primer set was used. TCRdb reanalysed the multiplex PCR reads using MiXCR and keeps one entry per CDR3 protein. The repertoire holds about 400,000 distinct CDR3 sequences, with roughly 15% as singletons. What was sequenced was blood. These receptors originate from a woman in her thirties with Graves' ophthalmopathy.

This clonotype has just one count. A much larger clone sits a single nucleotide away, making a read error possible. The V and J genes are TRBV5-1 and TRBJ2-5, with 13 bases matching TRBD2. CDR3 length equals 17 residues. Germline V CDR1 and CDR2: SGHRS, YFSETQ. Trimming removed 4 bases from V and 9 bases from J; junction bases left unmatched: 15. The CDR3 coding sequence is TGCGCCAGCAGCCAAATGGGACTAGCGGGGTCTCAAGGGGCCCAGTACTTC. Translating gives CASSQMGLAGSQGAQYF.

The table lists this clonotype with a few counts. The genes are TRBV9 and TRBJ1-2; D unclear. The CDR3 runs to 12 residues. V lost 4 bases and J lost 7, with 11 bases in between. CDR1 is SGDLS and CDR2 is YYNGEE in the germline V gene. CDR3 coding DNA: TGTGCCAGCAGCAGAGACCGTGGTGGCTACACCTTC. Translation: CASSRDRGGYTF. The variable domain in full, completed from reference TRBV9 and TRBJ1-2, reads DSGVTQTPKHLITATGQRVTLRCSPRSGDLSVYWYQQSLDQGLQFLIQYYNGEERAKGNILERFSAQQFPDLHSELNLSSLELGDSALYFCASSRDRGGYTFGSGTRLTVV.

With respect to this clonotype: This CDR3 is missing its conserved last phenylalanine or tryptophan, likely due to a read error. The chain has TRBV20-1 and TRBJ2-5, with D unresolved. Germline lookup yields CDR1 DFQATT and CDR2 SNEGSKA (reference sequence). V lost 6 bases, J lost 4 bases, and 9 bases lay in between. CDR3 length: 11 residues. The CDR3 DNA follows: TGCAGTGCCCCGCAGGTAGAGACCCAGTACTAC. Protein product: CSAPQVETQYY.

The sample holds many counts of this clonotype. The chain combines TRBV7-3 with TRBJ2-1, with 9 bases lining up with TRBD2. The CDR3 loop spans 18 amino acids. The germline gives CDR1 SGHTA, CDR2 FQGTGA. V lost 0 bases to trimming and J lost 4 bases; unmatched junction nucleotides: 10. CDR3 DNA sequence: TGTGCCAGCAGCTTAACGCACCGCGGCGGGGGGGTTTACAATGAGCAGTTCTTC. Translating it yields CASSLTHRGGGVYNEQFF.

In its sample, this clonotype was seen once. The junction departs from germline at one end; a sequencing error may be responsible. The J gene is TRBJ1-5, the V gene TRBV16, with D tentatively TRBD1 (6 bases). Germline loops: CDR1 KGHSY, CDR2 FQNENV. The CDR3 runs 15 residues. The CDR3 protein is CTSSPRQATNQPQHF. Here the CDR3 DNA reads TGTACCAGCAGCCCTAGACAGGCTACCAATCAGCCCCAGCATTTT.

This clonotype showed up many times. V is TRBV20-1 and J is TRBJ2-7, with D tentatively TRBD1 (5 bases). CDR3 length: 13 amino acids. Trimming removed 6 bases from V and 2 bases from J, with 14 bases in between. The germline V gene has CDR1 DFQATT and CDR2 SNEGSKA (reference sequence). CDR3 amino acids: CSANNIRAYEQYF. Written as DNA, the CDR3 is TGCAGTGCCAACAACATCAGGGCCTACGAGCAGTACTTC.

This clonotype has more than one count but fewer than ten. CDR3 DNA: TGTGCCGGCCAAAGGGGTCATAATTCACCCCTCCACTTT. It translates to CAGQRGHNSPLHF. The V gene is TRBV6-1, the J gene TRBJ1-6; D is perhaps TRBD1 (5 bases). V was shortened by 11 bases and J by 5 bases, with 13 bases between the two germline ends. From germline, CDR1 is MNHNS and CDR2 SASEGT. CDR3 size: 13 residues.

The chain links TRBV5-4 to TRBJ1-1; TRBD1 matches at 7 bases. This CDR3 comprises 16 residues. In germline, CDR1 is SGHNT, CDR2 YYREEE (reference sequence). J was trimmed by 2 bases and V by 5 bases; bases with no gene match: 12. CDR3 sequence reads: CASRPPGGTDNTEAFF. CDR3 nucleotides: TGTGCCAGCAGGCCCCCCGGAGGGACAGATAACACTGAAGCTTTCTTT. Using reference TRBV5-4 and TRBJ1-1 for the parts outside the CDR3, the full variable domain is ETGVTQSPTHLIKTRGQQVTLRCSSQSGHNTVSWYQQALGQGPQFIFQYYREEENGRGNFPPRFSGLQFPNYSSELNVNALELDDSALYLCASRPPGGTDNTEAFFGQGTRLTVV.

This clonotype has ten or more counts. J is TRBJ2-3 and V is TRBV20-1; weak D call: TRBD2 (5 bases). The CDR3 sequence is 15 residues long. The V gene's germline CDR1 is DFQATT and CDR2 SNEGSKA (reference sequence). V gave up 6 bases and J gave up 2 bases, with 18 bases separating them. The CDR3 nucleotides read TGCAGTGCAGCTAGGCGGACTCAACCCACAGATACGCAGTATTTT. Its translation: CSAARRTQPTDTQYF.

Many counts were recorded for this clonotype. The chain uses TRBV5-1 and TRBJ1-4; a possible D gene is TRBD1 (5 bases). Germline V gene data show CDR1 as SGHRS and CDR2 as YFSETQ. This CDR3 spans 17 amino acids. The ends were cut back, 4 bases at V and 0 bases at J, with 16 bases in the middle. The CDR3 nucleotides are TGCGCCAGCAGCCGCATGGGGACGGCTGCAACTAATGAAAAACTGTTTTTT. Translating gives CASSRMGTAATNEKLFF.

The chain combines TRBV20-1 with TRBJ1-2, with TRBD1 matching over 7 bases. J was trimmed by 6 bases and V by 5 bases; bases with no gene match: 9. This CDR3 is 13 amino acids long. Germline V gene sequence: CDR1 DFQATT, CDR2 SNEGSKA (reference sequence). CDR3 nucleotide sequence: TGCAGTGCTGGCCCCACAGGGGTGGATGGCTACACCTTC. This encodes CSAGPTGVDGYTF.

Ten or more counts support this clonotype. The chain employs TRBV28 and TRBJ2-7, with D perhaps assigned TRBD1 or TRBD2 (6 bases each). The CDR3 covers 13 residues. V was clipped by 8 bases and J by 3 bases, with 14 bases between them. The germline gives CDR1 MDHEN, CDR2 SYDVKM. The CDR3 region is CASGPEGVYEQYF. In nucleotides, the CDR3 is TGTGCCAGCGGACCGGAGGGGGTCTACGAGCAGTACTTC.

This clonotype was observed a handful of times. It may be a read error: a sequence one base away is much more abundant. The conserved phenylalanine or tryptophan is not found at the CDR3 terminus, so this likely reflects a read error. The chain carries TRBV7-2 and TRBJ1-2; 7 bases match TRBD1. The CDR3 covers 15 residues. V shed 3 bases, J shed 6 bases, and the junction held 10 bases outside the gene matches. Germline CDR1 reads SGHTA; CDR2 reads FQGNSA. CDR3 sequence reads: CASSFGRGSLDGYTL. As DNA, the CDR3 is TGTGCCAGCAGCTTCGGCAGGGGGTCTCTTGATGGCTACACCCTC.

This clonotype has at least ten counts. The chain is built from TRBV20-1 and TRBJ2-1; 7 bases fit TRBD2. Trimming at V came to 5 bases and at J to 7 bases, leaving 11 bases not matched to a gene. In germline, CDR1 is DFQATT, CDR2 SNEGSKA (reference sequence). The CDR3 sequence is 14 residues long. CDR3 region: CSAPRAGVGNEQFF. Written as DNA, the CDR3 is TGCAGTGCTCCGAGGGCGGGGGTGGGGAATGAGCAGTTCTTC.

The chain uses TRBV9 and TRBJ1-3; D unresolved. Trimming stripped 4 bases from V and 0 bases from J, with 8 bases between. This CDR3 contains 14 residues. In germline, CDR1 is SGDLS, CDR2 YYNGEE. The CDR3 DNA reads as TGTGCCAGCAGCCCTCGTTACTCTGGAAACACCATATATTTT. As protein: CASSPRYSGNTIYF.

This clonotype was recorded at least ten times. The chain employs TRBV3-1 and TRBJ1-1; D might be TRBD1 (6 bases). This CDR3 comprises 13 residues. Germline lookup yields CDR1 LGHDT and CDR2 YNNKEL (reference sequence). The V end was cut by 4 bases, the J end by 5 bases, with 11 bases between. The CDR3 DNA sequence: TGTGCCAGCAGCCTTCCAGGGGATACTGAAGCTTTCTTT. Encoded protein: CASSLPGDTEAFF.

This clonotype was recorded at least ten times. The chain has TRBV20-1 and TRBJ2-5; D gene unclear. Trimming pared 3 bases from V and 7 bases from J, leaving 3 bases between. Germline values: CDR1 DFQATT, CDR2 SNEGSKA (reference sequence). The CDR3 is 9 amino acids. This CDR3 reads CSASGTQYF. In nucleotides, the CDR3 is TGCAGTGCTAGCGGGACCCAGTACTTC.

As to this clonotype: This sequence may be a read error, since a much larger clone differs from it by one base. The chain recombines TRBV3-1 with TRBJ2-5; possibly TRBD2 for D (6 bases). The germline CDR1 and CDR2 sequences are LGHDT and YNNKEL (reference sequence). This CDR3 contains 13 residues. The CDR3 sequence is CASSPYGGEAQYF. CDR3 coding DNA: TGTGCCAGCAGCCCATACGGGGGAGAGGCCCAGTACTTC.

This clonotype turned up a few times. The genes are TRBV19 and TRBJ2-2; possibly TRBD2 for D (5 bases). Germline CDR1 is LNHDA and CDR2 is SQIVND (reference sequence). The V and J ends lost 2 bases and 7 bases respectively, with 14 bases between them. The CDR3 consists of 15 residues. The CDR3 DNA reads as TGTGCCAGTAGTATAAAACTAGAGGTTGGCGGGGAGCTGTTTTTT. The encoded protein is CASSIKLEVGGELFF.

This clonotype was picked up many times. The chain links TRBV7-2 to TRBJ2-7; 9 bases are a match to TRBD1. This CDR3 comprises 14 residues. In germline, CDR1 is SGHTA, CDR2 FQGNSA. V gave up 5 bases and J gave up 6 bases; unmatched junction bases: 8. CDR3: CASSRLQGAVEQYF. The DNA of the CDR3 is TGTGCCAGCAGCCGGCTACAGGGGGCCGTCGAGCAGTACTTC.